The T cell receptor beta chain described here comes from a study of T cell responses to AZD1222 COVID-19 vaccine. Study-level results: Vaccine-associated CD4 TCRs ranged over spike, dominating at 160-218 and 743-854. Clonal diversity was possibly underestimated, and white British individuals and females predominated among donors.

CDR1 and CDR2 (germline): MDHEN, SYDVKM. The CDR3 has 14 residues. After removal of 6 bases from V and 4 bases from J, the junction contained 6 bases not matched to a gene. TCRdb's copy holds only in-frame clones and misses some; the assay was immunoSEQ multiplex PCR. The sample yields 140,000 or so clones, approximately 90% seen once. Second doses at about 4 or about 12 weeks were pooled. This clone was detected once. The antigen is unknown. Source: peripheral blood, taken 28 days after the second AZD1222 dose. This chain connects TRBV28 to TRBJ2-1; TRBD2 matches at 7 bases. The clonotype comes from an adult who received the AZD1222 COVID-19 vaccine. CDR3 loop: CASRGGRTYNEQFF. CDR3 nucleotides: TGTGCCAGCAGGGGGGGGAGGACTTACAATGAGCAGTTCTTC.